This entry is about one TCR beta chain. The data were taken from a study of control samples from healthy donors and cancer patients. CDR1 and CDR2 from the germline V gene are MRHNA and SNTAGT. V shed 3 bases and J shed 4 bases, with 9 bases lying between them. The CDR3 is made up of 14 amino acids. Generated by immunoSEQ multiplex PCR, the TCRdb table keeps only in-frame clones and is missing some. The profile shows 70,000 to 95,000 clones, 80% to 95% of them singletons. The receptor was derived from a woman in her thirties or forties with lung cancer. This chain joins TRBV6-4 and TRBJ2-2; D gene unclear. Sequencing input: PBMCs. CDR3 coding DNA: TGTGCCAGCAGTGAGAATTGGGTCACCGGGGAGCTGTTTTTT. As protein: CASSENWVTGELFF.